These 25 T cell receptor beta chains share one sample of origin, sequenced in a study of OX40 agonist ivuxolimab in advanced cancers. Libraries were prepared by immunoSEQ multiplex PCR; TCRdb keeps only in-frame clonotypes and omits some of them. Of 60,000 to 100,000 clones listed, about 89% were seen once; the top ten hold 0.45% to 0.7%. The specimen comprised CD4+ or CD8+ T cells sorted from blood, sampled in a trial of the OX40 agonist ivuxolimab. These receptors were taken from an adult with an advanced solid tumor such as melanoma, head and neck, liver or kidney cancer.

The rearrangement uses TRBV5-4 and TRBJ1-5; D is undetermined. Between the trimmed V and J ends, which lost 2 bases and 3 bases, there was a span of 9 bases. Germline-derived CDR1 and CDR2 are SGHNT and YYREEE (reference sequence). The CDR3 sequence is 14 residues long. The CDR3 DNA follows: TGTGCCAGCAGCTTTGGCGGATCCAATCAGCCCCAGCATTTT. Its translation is CASSFGGSNQPQHF.

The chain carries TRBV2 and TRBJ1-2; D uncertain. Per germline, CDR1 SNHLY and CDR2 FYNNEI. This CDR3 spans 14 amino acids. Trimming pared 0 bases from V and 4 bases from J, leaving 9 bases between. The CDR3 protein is CASSEARGLYGYTF. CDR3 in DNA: TGTGCCAGCAGTGAAGCGCGTGGCCTCTATGGCTACACCTTC. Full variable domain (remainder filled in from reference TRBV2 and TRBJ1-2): EPEVTQTPSHQVTQMGQEVILRCVPISNHLYFYWYRQILGQKVEFLVSFYNNEISEKSEIFDDQFSVERPDGSNFTLKIRSTKLEDSAMYFCASSEARGLYGYTFGSGTRLTVV.

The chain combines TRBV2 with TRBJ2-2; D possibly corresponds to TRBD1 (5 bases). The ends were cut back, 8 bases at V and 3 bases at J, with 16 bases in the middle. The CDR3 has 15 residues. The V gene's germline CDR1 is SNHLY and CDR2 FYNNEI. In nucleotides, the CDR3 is TGTGCCAGCGGGGCGGTCGCCAGGGACACCGGGGAGCTGTTTTTT. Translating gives CASGAVARDTGELFF.

For the CDR3, the DNA is TGCGCCAGCAGCTTGGCCCTTGGGGATTGGGGCTACACCTTC. It codes for CASSLALGDWGYTF. This rearrangement joins TRBV5-1 to TRBJ1-2, with D unresolved. The germline V gene has CDR1 SGHRS and CDR2 YFSETQ. The V and J ends lost 0 bases and 8 bases respectively, with 14 bases between them. The CDR3 runs to 14 residues. The full variable domain, in which reference TRBV5-1 and TRBJ1-2 provide the parts outside the CDR3, is KAGVTQTPRYLIKTRGQQVTLSCSPISGHRSVSWYQQTPGQGLQFLFEYFSETQRNKGNFPGRFSGRQFSNSRSEMNVSTLELGDSALYLCASSLALGDWGYTFGSGTRLTVV.

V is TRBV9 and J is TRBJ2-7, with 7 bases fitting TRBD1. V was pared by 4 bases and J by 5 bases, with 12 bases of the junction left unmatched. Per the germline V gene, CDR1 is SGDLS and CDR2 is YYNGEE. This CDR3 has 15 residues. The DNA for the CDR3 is TGTGCCAGCAGCCCCCGACAGGGATACATCAACGAGCAGTACTTC. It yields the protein CASSPRQGYINEQYF.

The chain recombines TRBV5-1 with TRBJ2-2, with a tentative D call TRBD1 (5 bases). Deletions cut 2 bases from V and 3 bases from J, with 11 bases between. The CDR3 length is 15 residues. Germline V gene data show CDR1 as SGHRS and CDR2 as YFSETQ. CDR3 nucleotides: TGCGCCAGCAGCTTAAAGGGGCCGGACACCGGGGAGCTGTTTTTT. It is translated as CASSLKGPDTGELFF.

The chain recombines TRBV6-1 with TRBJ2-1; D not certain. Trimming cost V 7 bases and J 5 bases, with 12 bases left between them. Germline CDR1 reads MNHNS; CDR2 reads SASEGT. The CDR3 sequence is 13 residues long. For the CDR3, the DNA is TGTGCCAGCATATCCGGGTCCGACAATGAGCAGTTCTTC. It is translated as CASISGSDNEQFF.

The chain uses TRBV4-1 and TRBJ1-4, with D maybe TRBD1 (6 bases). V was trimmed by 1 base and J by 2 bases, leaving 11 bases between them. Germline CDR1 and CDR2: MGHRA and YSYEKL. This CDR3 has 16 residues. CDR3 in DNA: TGCGCCAGCAGCCAAGCCTGGGGGCCTACTAATGAAAAACTGTTTTTT. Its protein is CASSQAWGPTNEKLFF.

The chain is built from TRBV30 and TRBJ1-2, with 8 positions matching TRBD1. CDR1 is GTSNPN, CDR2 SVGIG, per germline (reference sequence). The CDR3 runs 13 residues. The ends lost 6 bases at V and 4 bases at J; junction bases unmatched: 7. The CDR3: CACLIGTGYGYTF. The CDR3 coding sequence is TGTGCCTGCCTCATCGGGACAGGCTATGGCTACACCTTC.

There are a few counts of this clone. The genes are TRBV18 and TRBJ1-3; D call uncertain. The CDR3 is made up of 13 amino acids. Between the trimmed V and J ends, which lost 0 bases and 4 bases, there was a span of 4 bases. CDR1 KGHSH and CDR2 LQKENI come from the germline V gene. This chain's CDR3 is CASSPPYGNTIYF. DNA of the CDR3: TGTGCCAGCTCACCACCCTACGGAAACACCATATATTTT.

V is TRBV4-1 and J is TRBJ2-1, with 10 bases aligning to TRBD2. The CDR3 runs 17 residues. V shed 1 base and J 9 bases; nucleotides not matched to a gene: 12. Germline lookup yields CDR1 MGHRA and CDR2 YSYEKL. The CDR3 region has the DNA TGCGCCAGCAGCCAAGGGAGCGGGAGGGGTAAGCAGGGTGAGCAGTTCTTC. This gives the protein CASSQGSGRGKQGEQFF.

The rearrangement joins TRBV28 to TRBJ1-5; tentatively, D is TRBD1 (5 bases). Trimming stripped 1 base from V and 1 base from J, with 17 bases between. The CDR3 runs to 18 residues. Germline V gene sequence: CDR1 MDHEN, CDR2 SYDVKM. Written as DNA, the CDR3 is TGTGCCAGCAGTTTATTAACCGGGACGCAGCCGAGCAATCAGCCCCAGCATTTT. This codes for CASSLLTGTQPSNQPQHF.

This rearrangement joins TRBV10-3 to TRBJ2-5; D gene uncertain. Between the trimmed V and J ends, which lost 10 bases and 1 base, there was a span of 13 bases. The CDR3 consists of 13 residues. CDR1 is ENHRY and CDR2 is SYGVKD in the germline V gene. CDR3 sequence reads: CATKARTQETQYF. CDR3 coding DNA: TGTGCCACAAAGGCACGGACCCAAGAGACCCAGTACTTC.

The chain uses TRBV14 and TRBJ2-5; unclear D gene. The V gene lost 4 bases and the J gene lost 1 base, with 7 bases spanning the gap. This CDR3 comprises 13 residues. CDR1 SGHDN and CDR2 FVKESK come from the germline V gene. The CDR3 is CASSRNLQETQYF. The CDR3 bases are TGTGCCAGCAGCCGTAACCTCCAAGAGACCCAGTACTTC.

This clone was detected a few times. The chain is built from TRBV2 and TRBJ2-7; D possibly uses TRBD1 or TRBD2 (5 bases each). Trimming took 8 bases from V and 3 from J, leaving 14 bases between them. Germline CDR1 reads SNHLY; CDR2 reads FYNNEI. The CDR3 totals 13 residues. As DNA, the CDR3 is TGTGCCAGCTTCCGGGACGCGTACTACGAGCAGTACTTC. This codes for CASFRDAYYEQYF.

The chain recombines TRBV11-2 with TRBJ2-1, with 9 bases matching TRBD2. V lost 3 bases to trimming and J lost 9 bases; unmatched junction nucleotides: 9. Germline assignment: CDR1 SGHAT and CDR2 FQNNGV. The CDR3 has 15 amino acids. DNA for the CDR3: TGTGCCAGCAGCTTGGGGACTAGCACAGTGGGTGAGCAGTTCTTC. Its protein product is CASSLGTSTVGEQFF. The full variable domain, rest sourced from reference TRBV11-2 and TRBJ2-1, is EAGVAQSPRYKIIEKRQSVAFWCNPISGHATLYWYQQILGQGPKLLIQFQNNGVVDDSQLPKDRFSAERLKGVDSTLKIQPAKLEDSAVYLCASSLGTSTVGEQFFGPGTRLTVL.

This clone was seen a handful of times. Here the CDR3 reads CASSLWGSTGELFF. The CDR3 nucleotides read TGTGCCAGCAGCTTATGGGGGAGCACCGGGGAGCTGTTTTTT. The genes are TRBV7-6 and TRBJ2-2; TRBD1 or TRBD2 may be the D gene (5 bases each). Trimming pared 2 bases from V and 4 bases from J, leaving 8 bases between. This CDR3 is built from 14 residues. CDR1 SGHVS and CDR2 FNYEAQ come from the germline V gene.

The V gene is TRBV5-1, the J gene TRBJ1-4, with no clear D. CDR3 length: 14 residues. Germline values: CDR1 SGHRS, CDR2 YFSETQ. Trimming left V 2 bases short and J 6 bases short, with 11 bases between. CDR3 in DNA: TGCGCCAGCAGCTTTTTGGGGTCGGATGAAAAACTGTTTTTT. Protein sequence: CASSFLGSDEKLFF.

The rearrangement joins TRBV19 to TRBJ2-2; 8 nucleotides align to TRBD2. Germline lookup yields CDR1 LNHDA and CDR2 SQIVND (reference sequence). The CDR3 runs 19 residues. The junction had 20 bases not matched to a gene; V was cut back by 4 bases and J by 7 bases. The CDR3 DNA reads TGTGCCAGTAGTAGTCTAGCGGGCGGAGCAAACACAAACCTCGGGGAGCTGTTTTTT. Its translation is CASSSLAGGANTNLGELFF.

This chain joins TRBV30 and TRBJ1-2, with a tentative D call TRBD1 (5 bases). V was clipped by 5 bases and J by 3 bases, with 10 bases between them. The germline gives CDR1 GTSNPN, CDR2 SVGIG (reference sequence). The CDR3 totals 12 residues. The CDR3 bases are TGTGCCTGGGGTCCGGGGGACTATGGCTACACCTTC. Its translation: CAWGPGDYGYTF.

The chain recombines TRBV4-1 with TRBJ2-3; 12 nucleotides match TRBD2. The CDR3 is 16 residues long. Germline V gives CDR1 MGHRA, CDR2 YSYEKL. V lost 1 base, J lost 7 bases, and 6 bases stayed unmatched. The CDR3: CASSQGLAGVLNTQYF. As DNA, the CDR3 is TGCGCCAGCAGCCAAGGACTAGCGGGGGTCCTTAATACGCAGTATTTT.

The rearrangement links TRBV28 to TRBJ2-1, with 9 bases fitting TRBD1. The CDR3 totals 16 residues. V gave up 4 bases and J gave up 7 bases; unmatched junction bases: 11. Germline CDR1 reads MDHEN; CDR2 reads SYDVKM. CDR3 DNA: TGTGCCAGCAGTTCCCCGGGACAGGGCATGTGGAATGAGCAGTTCTTC. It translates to CASSSPGQGMWNEQFF.

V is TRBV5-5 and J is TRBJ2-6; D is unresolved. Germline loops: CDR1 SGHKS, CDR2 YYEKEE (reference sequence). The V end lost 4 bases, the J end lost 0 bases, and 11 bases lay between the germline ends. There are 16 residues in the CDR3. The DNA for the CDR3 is TGTGCCAGCAGCCCCTCCGCGGTCTCTGGGGCCAACGTCCTGACTTTC. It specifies CASSPSAVSGANVLTF.

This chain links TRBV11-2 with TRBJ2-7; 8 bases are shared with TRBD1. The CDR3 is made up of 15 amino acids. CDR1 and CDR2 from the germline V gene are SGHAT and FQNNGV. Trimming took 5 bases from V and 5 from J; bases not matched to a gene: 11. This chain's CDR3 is CASSRNPTGADEQYF. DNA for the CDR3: TGTGCCAGCAGCCGGAATCCGACAGGGGCGGACGAGCAGTACTTC.

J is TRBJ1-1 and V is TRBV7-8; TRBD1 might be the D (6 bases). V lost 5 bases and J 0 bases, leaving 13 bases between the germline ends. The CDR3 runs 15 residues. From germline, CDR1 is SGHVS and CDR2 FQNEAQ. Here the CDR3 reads CASSPLRGVNTEAFF. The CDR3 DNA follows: TGTGCCAGCAGCCCCCTCAGGGGAGTGAACACTGAAGCTTTCTTT.